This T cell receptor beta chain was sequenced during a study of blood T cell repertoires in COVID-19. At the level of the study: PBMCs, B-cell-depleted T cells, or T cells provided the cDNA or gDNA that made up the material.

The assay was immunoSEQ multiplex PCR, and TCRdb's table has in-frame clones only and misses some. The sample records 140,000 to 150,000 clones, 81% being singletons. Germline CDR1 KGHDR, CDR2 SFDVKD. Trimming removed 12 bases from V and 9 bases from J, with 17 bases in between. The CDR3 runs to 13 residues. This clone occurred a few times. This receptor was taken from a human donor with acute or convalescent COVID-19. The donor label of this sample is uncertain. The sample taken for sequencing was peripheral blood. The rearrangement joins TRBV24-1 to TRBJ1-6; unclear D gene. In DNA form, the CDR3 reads TGTGCCTTCGGCCTCCAACGGGGTTCACCCCTCCACTTT. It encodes CAFGLQRGSPLHF.